The clone carrying this TCR beta chain showed up just a few times. Its antigen is undetermined. These data come from a study of vaccination and CD4 T cells after COVID-19. Looking at the study overall: Two doses of either BNT162b2 or mRNA-1273 vaccine were given to participants.

The length of the CDR3 is 16 residues. The V gene end was trimmed by 5 bases and the J gene end by 5 bases; junction bases not matched to a gene: 12. Germline CDR1 and CDR2: LNHDA and SQIVND (reference sequence). The treatment was: roughly 10-day PBMC culture with coronavirus spike peptide pools or control peptides (ViraFEST assay). CD4+ T lymphocytes from the unexposed donor were collected before the COVID-19 pandemic (2011-2018). Cultured CD4+ T-cell DNA underwent Oncomine TCR Beta short-read sequencing. After culture, CD4+ T cells served as the source for genomic DNA extraction. TCRdb analysed the PCR reads with MiXCR anew, one entry per CDR3 protein. Among approximately 3,800 distinct CDR3 sequences listed, around 66% were seen once.

The receptor comes from a human donor in good health. Input material: CD4+ T cells from blood, cultured in vitro. This chain links TRBV19 with TRBJ1-2; TRBD1 agrees at 9 bases. CDR3 in amino acids: CASSATGTGRYYGYTF. CDR3 in DNA: TGTGCCAGTAGTGCTACCGGGACAGGGAGATATTATGGCTACACCTTC.